This TCR beta chain was identified in a study of cytomegalovirus exposure and HLA in healthy donors. Trimming at V came to 3 bases and at J to 9 bases, leaving 7 bases not matched to a gene. Germline CDR1 SGHAT, CDR2 FQNNGV. The CDR3 is made up of 14 amino acids. Measured with immunoSEQ multiplex PCR; TCRdb has only the in-frame clones, and not every one. The table records about 110,000 clones, around 85% of them present only once. The donors were in the approximately 120-subject validation cohort, distinct from the approximately 670-subject first cohort. A remark on this clone: Its antigen is currently unknown.

Study-level findings and limits: The study put 160 or so TCR beta chains on its list as cytomegalovirus-associated. In a later analysis, first-cohort TCR clusters were found to tend to co-occur in the 100 to 150 validation repertoires.

Sequencing was done on a sample of PBMCs. The TCR sequence derives from a woman aged 18-29 years in good health and CMV-seronegative. The genes are TRBV11-2 and TRBJ2-2; TRBD1 matches at 7 bases. The CDR3, as DNA: TGTGCCAGCAGCTTCCAAGACAGGGACCGGGAGCTGTTTTTT. The encoded protein is CASSFQDRDRELFF.